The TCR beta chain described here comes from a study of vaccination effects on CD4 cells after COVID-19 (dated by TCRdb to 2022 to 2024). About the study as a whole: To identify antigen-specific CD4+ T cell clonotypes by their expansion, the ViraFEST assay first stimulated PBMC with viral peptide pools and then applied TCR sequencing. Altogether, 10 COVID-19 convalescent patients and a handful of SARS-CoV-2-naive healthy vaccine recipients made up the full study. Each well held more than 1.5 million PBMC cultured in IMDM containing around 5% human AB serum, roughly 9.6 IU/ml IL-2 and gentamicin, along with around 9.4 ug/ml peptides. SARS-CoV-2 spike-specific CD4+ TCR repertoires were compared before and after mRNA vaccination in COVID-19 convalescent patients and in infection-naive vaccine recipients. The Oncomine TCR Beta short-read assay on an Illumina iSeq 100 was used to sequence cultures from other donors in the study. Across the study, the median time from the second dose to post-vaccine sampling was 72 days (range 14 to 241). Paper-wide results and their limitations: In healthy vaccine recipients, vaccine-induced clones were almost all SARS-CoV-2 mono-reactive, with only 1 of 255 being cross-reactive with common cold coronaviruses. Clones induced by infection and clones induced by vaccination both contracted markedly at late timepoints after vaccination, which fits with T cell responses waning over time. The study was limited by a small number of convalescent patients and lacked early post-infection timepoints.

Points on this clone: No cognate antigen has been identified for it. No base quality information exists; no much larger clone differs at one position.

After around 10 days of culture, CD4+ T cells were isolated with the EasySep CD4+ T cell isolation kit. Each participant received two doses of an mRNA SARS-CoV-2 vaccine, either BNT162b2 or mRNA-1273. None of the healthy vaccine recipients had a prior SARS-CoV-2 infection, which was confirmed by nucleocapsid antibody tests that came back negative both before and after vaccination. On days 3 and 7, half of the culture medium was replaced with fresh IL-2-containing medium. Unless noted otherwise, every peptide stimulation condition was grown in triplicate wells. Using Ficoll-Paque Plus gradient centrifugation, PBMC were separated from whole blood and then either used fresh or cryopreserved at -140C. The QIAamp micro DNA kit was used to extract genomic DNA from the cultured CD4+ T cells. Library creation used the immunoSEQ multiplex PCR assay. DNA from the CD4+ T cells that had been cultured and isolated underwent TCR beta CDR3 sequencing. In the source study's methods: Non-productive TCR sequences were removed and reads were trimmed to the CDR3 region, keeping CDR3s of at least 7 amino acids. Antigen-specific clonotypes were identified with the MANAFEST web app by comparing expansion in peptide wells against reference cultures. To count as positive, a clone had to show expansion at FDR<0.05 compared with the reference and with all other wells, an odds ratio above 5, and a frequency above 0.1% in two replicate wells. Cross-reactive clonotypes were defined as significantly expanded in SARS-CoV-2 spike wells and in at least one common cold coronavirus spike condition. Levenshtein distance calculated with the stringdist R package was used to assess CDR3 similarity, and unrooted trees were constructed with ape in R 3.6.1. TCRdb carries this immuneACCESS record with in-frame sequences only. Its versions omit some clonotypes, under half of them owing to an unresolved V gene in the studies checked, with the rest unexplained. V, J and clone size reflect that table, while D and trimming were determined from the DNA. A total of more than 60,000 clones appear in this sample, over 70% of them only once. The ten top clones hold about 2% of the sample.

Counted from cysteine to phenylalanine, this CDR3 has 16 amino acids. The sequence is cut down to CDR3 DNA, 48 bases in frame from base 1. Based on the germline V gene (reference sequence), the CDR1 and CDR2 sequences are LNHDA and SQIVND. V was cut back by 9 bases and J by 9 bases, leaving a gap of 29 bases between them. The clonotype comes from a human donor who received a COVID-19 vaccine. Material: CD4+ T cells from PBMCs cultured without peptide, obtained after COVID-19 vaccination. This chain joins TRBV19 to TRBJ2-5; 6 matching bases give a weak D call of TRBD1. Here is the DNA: TGTGCCAGCGCCGGGACAAGGCCTCACCAAGATGAGGCCCAGTACTTC. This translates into CASAGTRPHQDEAQYF.